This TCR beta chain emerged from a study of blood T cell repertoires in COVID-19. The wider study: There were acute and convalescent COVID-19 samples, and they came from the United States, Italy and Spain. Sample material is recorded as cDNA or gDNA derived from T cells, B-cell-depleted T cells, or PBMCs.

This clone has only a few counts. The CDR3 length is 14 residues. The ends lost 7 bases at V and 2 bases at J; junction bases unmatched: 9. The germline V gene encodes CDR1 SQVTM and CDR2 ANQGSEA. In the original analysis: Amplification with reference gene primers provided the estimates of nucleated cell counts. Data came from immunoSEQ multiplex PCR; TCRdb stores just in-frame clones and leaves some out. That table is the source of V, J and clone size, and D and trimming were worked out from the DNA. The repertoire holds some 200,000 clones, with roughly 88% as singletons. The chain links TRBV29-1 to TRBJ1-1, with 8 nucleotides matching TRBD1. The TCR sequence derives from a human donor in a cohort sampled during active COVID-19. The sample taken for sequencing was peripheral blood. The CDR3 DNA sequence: TGCAGCGCCAAGCGGACAGGGTCCAACACTGAAGCTTTCTTT. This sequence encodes CSAKRTGSNTEAFF.